The 4 T cell receptor beta chains given below trace back to one sample, sequenced in a study of regulatory and conventional T cells in RAG deficiency. Regulatory T cells were sorted from blood as CD4+ CD25-high CD127-low cells. The protocol was immunoSEQ multiplex PCR, while the TCRdb copy is restricted to in-frame clones and leaves out a portion. The repertoire holds more than 9,500 clones, with 94% as singletons. These data were likewise used in another study, on regulatory T cells. That source adds: Primers: 52 TRBV forward and 13 TRBJ reverse.

Sequences were obtained from CD127- CD25+ CD4+ Tregs sorted from blood. These receptors were taken from a human donor in good health.

This clone was observed a single time. V gene TRBV18 combines with J gene TRBJ1-1, with a possible D match to TRBD1 (6 bases). From germline, CDR1 is KGHSH and CDR2 LQKENI. V shed 2 bases and J shed 4 bases, with 11 bases lying between them. The CDR3 loop spans 14 amino acids. The CDR3 DNA reads as TGTGCCAGCTCACCAACTGTAGGGGGCACTGAAGCTTTCTTT. This sequence encodes CASSPTVGGTEAFF.

V and J are TRBV5-4 and TRBJ2-2; 9 bases are a match to TRBD2. Losses at the gene ends were 2 bases for V and 6 bases for J; bases not matched to a gene: 5. Germline V gives CDR1 SGHNT, CDR2 YYREEE (reference sequence). This CDR3 is 15 amino acids long. The CDR3 bases are TGTGCCAGCAGCTTCAGGGGCGGGGGGGCCGGGGAGCTGTTTTTT. It translates to CASSFRGGGAGELFF.

J is TRBJ1-2 and V is TRBV6-5; no clear D. The CDR3 covers 15 residues. Germline-derived CDR1 and CDR2 are MNHEY and SVGAGI. Trimming removed 5 bases from V and 3 bases from J, with 16 bases in between. This chain's CDR3 is CASSAYGEVDYGYTF. The CDR3 DNA is TGTGCCAGCAGTGCTTACGGGGAGGTGGACTATGGCTACACCTTC.

This rearrangement joins TRBV5-4 to TRBJ2-7, with 7 bases lining up with TRBD2. Germline CDR1 reads SGHNT; CDR2 reads YYREEE (reference sequence). The CDR3 runs to 12 residues. The trim removed 4 bases at V and 3 bases at J, leaving 1 base unmatched. The CDR3 region has the DNA TGTGCCAGCAGCGCGGGAGTCTACGAGCAGTACTTC. It codes for CASSAGVYEQYF.